Below, one TCR beta chain is given with its context. TCRdb keeps only in-frame clones here, not all; method: immunoSEQ multiplex PCR. The sample contains 25,000 to 35,000 clones, 94% of which appear only once. This record belongs to a study of control samples from healthy donors and cancer patients. With 1 base removed from V and 0 bases from J, the gap between germline ends came to 6 bases. The CDR3 contains 14 residues. Germline-derived CDR1 and CDR2 are KGHSH and LQKENI. The source is a man aged 55 to 69 in good health. The sample taken for sequencing was blood. The chain carries TRBV18 and TRBJ1-2; D unclear. CDR3 sequence: CASSPQSANYGYTF. In DNA, the CDR3 is TGTGCCAGCTCACCACAGTCAGCTAACTATGGCTACACCTTC.